This T cell receptor beta chain was recovered during a study of shared clonotypes between healthy human individuals. Turning to the study itself: Donors had three CD4 naive, three CD4 memory, two CD8 naive and one CD8 memory plate apiece.

Study-wide points: Generation probability values for non-shared clonotypes were lower than those for clonotypes shared by all four donors. Although depth was large, rarefaction showed that sequencing of the sorted subsets was incomplete.

The CDR3 consists of 13 residues. Germline V gives CDR1 SNHLY, CDR2 FYNNEI. Between the trimmed V and J ends, which lost 6 bases and 1 base, there was a span of 9 bases. Comments on this clone: No antigen is known for it.

Clones were sequenced by immunoSEQ multiplex PCR, and TCRdb holds only the in-frame ones, with some missing. The repertoire holds about 380,000 clones, with 90% to 97% as singletons. The chain has TRBV2 and TRBJ1-2; the D is unclear. The receptor's source is a man aged 25-40 years in good health. The sample was memory CD8+ T cells sorted from blood. The subset was: CD45RO+ cells pooled with CCR7-negative TemRA cells. The CDR3: CASRGMGNYGYTF. CDR3 DNA: TGTGCCAGCAGGGGAATGGGTAACTATGGCTACACCTTC.